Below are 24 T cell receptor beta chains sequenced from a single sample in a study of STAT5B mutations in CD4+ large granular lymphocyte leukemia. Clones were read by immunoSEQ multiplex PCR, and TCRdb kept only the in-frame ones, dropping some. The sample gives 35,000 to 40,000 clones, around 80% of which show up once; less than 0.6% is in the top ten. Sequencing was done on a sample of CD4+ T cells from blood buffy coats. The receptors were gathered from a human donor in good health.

This chain's CDR3 is CASSVGGGAETQYF. In DNA, the CDR3 is TGTGCCAGCAGCGTAGGCGGGGGGGCTGAGACCCAGTACTTC. This chain joins TRBV9 and TRBJ2-5; 9 nucleotides agree with TRBD2. The CDR3 length is 14 residues. The germline gives CDR1 SGDLS, CDR2 YYNGEE. J was trimmed by 5 bases and V by 0 bases; bases with no gene match: 2.

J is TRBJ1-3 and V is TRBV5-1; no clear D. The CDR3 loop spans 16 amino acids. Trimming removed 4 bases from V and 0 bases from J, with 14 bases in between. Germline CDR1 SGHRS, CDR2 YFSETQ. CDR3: CASSDGSGTSGNTIYF. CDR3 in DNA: TGCGCCAGCAGCGATGGATCCGGAACCTCTGGAAACACCATATATTTT.

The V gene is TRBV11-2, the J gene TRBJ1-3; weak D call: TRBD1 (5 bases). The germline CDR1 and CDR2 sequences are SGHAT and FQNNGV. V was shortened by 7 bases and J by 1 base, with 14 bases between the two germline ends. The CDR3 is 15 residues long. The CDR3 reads CASTLWGRSGNTIYF. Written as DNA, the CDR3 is TGTGCCAGCACCCTTTGGGGACGGTCTGGAAACACCATATATTTT.

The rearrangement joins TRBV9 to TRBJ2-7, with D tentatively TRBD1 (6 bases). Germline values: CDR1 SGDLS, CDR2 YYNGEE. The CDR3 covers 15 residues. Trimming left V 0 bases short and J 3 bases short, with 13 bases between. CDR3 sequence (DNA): TGTGCCAGCAGCGTAGGATCGGGACACTTCTACGAGCAGTACTTC. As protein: CASSVGSGHFYEQYF.

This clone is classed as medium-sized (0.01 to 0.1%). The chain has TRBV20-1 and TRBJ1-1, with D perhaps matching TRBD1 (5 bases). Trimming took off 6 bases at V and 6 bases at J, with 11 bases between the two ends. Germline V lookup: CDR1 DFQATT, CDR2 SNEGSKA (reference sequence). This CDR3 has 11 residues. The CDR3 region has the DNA TGCAGTGCGCCCCAGGGCCCTGAAGCTTTCTTT. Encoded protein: CSAPQGPEAFF.

In DNA form, the CDR3 reads TGTGCCAGCAGTTACCTAAGCGGTGGGAGCACAGATACGCAGTATTTT. Translated, it gives CASSYLSGGSTDTQYF. The gene calls are TRBV6-6 and TRBJ2-3; tentative D call: TRBD2 (5 bases). CDR1 MNHNY and CDR2 SVGAGI come from the germline V gene (reference sequence). The CDR3 contains 16 residues. Trimming shortened V by 2 bases and J by 0 bases, and 12 bases separated the two germline ends.

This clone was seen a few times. CDR3 amino acids: CASSRTSGLPYEQYF. CDR3 DNA sequence: TGTGCCAGCAGTCGAACTAGCGGCCTTCCCTACGAGCAGTACTTC. The V gene is TRBV27, the J gene TRBJ2-7; TRBD2 agrees at 8 bases. Germline trimming cut 5 bases from V and 2 bases from J; bases unmatched to any gene: 8. CDR3 length: 15 amino acids. Germline V lookup: CDR1 MNHEY, CDR2 SMNVEV (reference sequence).

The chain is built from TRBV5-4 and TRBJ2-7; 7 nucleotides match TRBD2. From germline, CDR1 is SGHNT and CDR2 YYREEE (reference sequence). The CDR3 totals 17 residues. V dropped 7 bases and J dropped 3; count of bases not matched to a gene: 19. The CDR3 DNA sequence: TGTGCCAGCGCCTTGTCCGTGGGGGGGGAGGCCCTCTACGAGCAGTACTTC. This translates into CASALSVGGEALYEQYF.

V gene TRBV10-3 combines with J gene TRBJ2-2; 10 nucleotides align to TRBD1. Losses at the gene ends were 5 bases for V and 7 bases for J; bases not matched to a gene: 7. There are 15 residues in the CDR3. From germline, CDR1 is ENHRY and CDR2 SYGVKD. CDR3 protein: CAISTLTGGGGELFF. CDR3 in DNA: TGTGCCATCAGTACCCTGACAGGGGGCGGCGGGGAGCTGTTTTTT.

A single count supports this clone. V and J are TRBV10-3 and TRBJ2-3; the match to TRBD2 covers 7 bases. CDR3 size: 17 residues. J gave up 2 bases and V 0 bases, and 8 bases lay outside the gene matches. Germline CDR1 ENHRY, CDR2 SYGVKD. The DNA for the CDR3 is TGTGCCATCAGTGAGTCGGGAGGGGCGGGAGCCACAGATACGCAGTATTTT. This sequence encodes CAISESGGAGATDTQYF.

The CDR3 loop is CASGFGYRGGIQPQHF. The CDR3, as DNA: TGTGCTAGTGGTTTTGGGTATCGGGGGGGCATCCAGCCCCAGCATTTT. This rearrangement joins TRBV12-5 to TRBJ1-5, with D possibly matching TRBD1 (6 bases). This CDR3 has 16 amino acids. Germline V gene data show CDR1 as LGHNT and CDR2 as FRNRAP. Trimming pared 3 bases from V and 7 bases from J, leaving 19 bases between.

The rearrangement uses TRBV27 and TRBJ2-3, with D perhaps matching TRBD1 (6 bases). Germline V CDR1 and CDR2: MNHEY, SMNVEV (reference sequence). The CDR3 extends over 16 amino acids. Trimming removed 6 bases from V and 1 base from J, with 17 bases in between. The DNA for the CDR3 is TGTGCCAGCAGACGTAAACAGGGAGCGGGCACAGATACGCAGTATTTT. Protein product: CASRRKQGAGTDTQYF.

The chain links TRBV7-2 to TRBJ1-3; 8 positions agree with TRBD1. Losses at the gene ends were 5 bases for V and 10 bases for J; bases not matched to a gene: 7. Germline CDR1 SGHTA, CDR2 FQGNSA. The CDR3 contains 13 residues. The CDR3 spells CASSLGQGRTIYF. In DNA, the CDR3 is TGTGCCAGCAGCCTCGGACAGGGAAGGACCATATATTTT.

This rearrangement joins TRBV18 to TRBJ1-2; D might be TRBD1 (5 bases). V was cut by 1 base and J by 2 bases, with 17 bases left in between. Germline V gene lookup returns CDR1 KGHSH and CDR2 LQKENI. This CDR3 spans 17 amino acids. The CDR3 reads CASSPRPSREKNYGYTF. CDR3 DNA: TGTGCCAGCTCACCACGTCCGAGCAGGGAAAAGAACTATGGCTACACCTTC.

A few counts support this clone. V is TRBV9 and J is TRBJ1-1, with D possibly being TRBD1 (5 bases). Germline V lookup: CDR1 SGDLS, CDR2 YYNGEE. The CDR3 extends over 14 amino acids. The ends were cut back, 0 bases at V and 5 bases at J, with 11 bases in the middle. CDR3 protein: CASSVDSGGTEAFF. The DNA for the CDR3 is TGTGCCAGCAGCGTAGACTCGGGGGGGACTGAAGCTTTCTTT.

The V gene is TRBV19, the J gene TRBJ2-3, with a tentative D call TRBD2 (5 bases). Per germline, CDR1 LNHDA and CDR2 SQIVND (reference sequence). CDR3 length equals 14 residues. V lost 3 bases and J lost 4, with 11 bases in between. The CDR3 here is CASSIGVRADTQYF. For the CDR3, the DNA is TGTGCCAGTAGTATCGGGGTGAGGGCAGATACGCAGTATTTT.

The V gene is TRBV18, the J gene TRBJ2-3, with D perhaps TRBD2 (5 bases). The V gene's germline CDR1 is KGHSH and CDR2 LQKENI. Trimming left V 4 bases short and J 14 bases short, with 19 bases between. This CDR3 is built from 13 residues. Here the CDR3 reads CASSLASGSPWYF. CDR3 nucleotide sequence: TGTGCCAGCTCACTGGCAAGCGGAAGTCCTTGGTATTTT.

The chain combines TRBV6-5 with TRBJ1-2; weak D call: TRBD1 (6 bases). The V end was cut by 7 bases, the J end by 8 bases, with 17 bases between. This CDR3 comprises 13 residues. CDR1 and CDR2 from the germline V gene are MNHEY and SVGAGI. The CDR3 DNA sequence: TGTGCCAGCAAAACAGGGTCCCCTCGGGGCTACACCTTC. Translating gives CASKTGSPRGYTF.

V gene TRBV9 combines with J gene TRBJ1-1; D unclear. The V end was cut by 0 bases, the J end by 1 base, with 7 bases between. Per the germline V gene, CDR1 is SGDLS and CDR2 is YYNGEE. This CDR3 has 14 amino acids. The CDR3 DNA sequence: TGTGCCAGCAGCGTAGATGGGTGGAACACTGAAGCTTTCTTT. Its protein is CASSVDGWNTEAFF.

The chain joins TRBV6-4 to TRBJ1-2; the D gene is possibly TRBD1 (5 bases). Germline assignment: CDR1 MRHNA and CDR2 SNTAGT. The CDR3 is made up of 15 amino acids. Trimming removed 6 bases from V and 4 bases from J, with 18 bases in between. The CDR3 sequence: CASRLRDGGSYGYTF. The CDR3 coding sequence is TGTGCCAGCAGGCTCCGGGACGGGGGGTCCTATGGCTACACCTTC.

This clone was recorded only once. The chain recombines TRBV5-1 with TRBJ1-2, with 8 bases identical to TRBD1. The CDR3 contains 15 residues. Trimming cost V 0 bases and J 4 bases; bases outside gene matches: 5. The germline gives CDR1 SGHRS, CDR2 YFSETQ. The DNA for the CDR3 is TGCGCCAGCAGCTTGGAGGGGCAGGGGGCCTATGGCTACACCTTC. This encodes CASSLEGQGAYGYTF.

In DNA, the CDR3 is TGTGCCAGCAGCTTAAGGTCCGACAGGGGGCTTTACGAGCAGTACTTC. This sequence encodes CASSLRSDRGLYEQYF. This chain links TRBV7-9 with TRBJ2-7, with 10 bases aligning to TRBD1. J was trimmed by 4 bases and V by 2 bases; bases with no gene match: 8. Germline V CDR1 and CDR2: SEHNR, FQNEAQ (reference sequence). The CDR3 runs to 16 residues.

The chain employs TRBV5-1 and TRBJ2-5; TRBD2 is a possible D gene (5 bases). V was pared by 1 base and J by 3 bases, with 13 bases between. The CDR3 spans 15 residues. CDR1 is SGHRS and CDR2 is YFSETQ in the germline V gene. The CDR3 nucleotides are TGCGCCAGCAGCTTGAGTCTAGCTTCCGAAGAGACCCAGTACTTC. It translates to CASSLSLASEETQYF. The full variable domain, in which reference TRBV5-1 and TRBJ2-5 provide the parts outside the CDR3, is KAGVTQTPRYLIKTRGQQVTLSCSPISGHRSVSWYQQTPGQGLQFLFEYFSETQRNKGNFPGRFSGRQFSNSRSEMNVSTLELGDSALYLCASSLSLASEETQYFGPGTRLLVL.

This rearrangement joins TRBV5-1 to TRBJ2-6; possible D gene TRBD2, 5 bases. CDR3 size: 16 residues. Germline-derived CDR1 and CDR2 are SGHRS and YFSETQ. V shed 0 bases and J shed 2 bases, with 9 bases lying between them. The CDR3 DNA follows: TGCGCCAGCAGCTTGGCCGTCGGGGCTGGGGCCAACGTCCTGACTTTC. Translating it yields CASSLAVGAGANVLTF.